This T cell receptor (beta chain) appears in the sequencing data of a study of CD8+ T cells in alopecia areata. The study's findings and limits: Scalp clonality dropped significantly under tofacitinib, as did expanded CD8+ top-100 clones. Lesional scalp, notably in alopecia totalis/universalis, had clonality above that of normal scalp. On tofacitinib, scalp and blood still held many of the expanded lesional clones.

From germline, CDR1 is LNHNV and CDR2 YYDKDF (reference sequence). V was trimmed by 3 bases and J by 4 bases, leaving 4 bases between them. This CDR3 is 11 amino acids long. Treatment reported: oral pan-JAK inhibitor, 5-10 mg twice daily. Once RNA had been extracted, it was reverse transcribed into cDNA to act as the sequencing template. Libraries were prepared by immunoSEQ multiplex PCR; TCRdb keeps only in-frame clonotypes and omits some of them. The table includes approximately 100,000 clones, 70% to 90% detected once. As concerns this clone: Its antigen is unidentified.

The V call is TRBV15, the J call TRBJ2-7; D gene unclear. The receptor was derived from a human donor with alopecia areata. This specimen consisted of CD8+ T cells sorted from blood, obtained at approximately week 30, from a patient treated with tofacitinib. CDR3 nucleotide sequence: TGTGCCACCAGCAGGGGGTACGAGCAGTACTTC. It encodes CATSRGYEQYF.